These 10 T cell receptor delta chains came from one sample sequenced in a study of gamma-delta chains in newborns, infants, children. With CATT, TCRdb re-called clones from the reads. Here the sample spans 15,000 or so delta-chain clones, 7.3% being singletons. Sequencing used blood. These receptors came from a child who was a newborn, infant or young child, either healthy, febrile or measles-vaccinated (not recorded which).

Judged by abundance, this clone is medium-sized. The genes are TRDV2 and TRDJ3; D is possibly TRDD3 (5 bases). Trimming took off 0 bases at V and 0 bases at J, with 17 bases between the two ends. CDR1 and CDR2 (germline): GEAIGNYY, EKD. This CDR3 comprises 20 residues. CDR3 nucleotides: TGTGCCTGTGACACCGTTGAGGGATCTCCTCGCTCCTGGGACACCCGACAGATGTTTTTC. It yields the protein CACDTVEGSPRSWDTRQMFF.

This clone was seen at least ten times. J is TRDJ2 and V is TRDV2; 9 bases align to TRDD3. From germline, CDR1 is GEAIGNYY and CDR2 EKD. With V trimmed by 0 bases and J by 5 bases, 3 bases remained unmatched. CDR3 length: 15 residues. CDR3 sequence: CACDTVGGYTAQLFF. The CDR3 DNA sequence: TGTGCCTGTGACACCGTGGGGGGATACACAGCACAACTCTTCTTT.

Regarding this clone: The sample carries other DNA sequences with the same CDR3. Written as DNA, the CDR3 is TGTGCCTGTGACACCGGCGGGCTGGGGCCGACCTCCTGGGACACCCGACAGATGTTTTTC. Translated: CACDTGGLGPTSWDTRQMFF. The chain uses TRDV2 and TRDJ3; D might be TRDD3 (6 bases). The V gene lost 0 bases and the J gene lost 0 bases, with 17 bases spanning the gap. Germline CDR1 is GEAIGNYY and CDR2 is EKD. The CDR3 is 20 amino acids.

DNA for the CDR3: TGTGCCTGTGACTCCTTACTGGAGGCCCCGAAAGATTCCTGGGACACCCGACAGATGTTTTTC. Translating gives CACDSLLEAPKDSWDTRQMFF. The chain carries TRDV2 and TRDJ3; maybe TRDD3 (5 bases). Trimming shortened V by 3 bases and J by 1 base, and 24 bases separated the two germline ends. Germline CDR1 is GEAIGNYY and CDR2 is EKD. CDR3 size: 21 residues.

This clone came up a few times. The chain is built from TRDV2 and TRDJ3, with 13 nucleotides matching TRDD3. V lost 0 bases and J lost 0; bases outside the gene matches: 7. The CDR3 covers 21 residues. The germline gives CDR1 GEAIGNYY, CDR2 EKD. The CDR3, as DNA: TGTGCCTGTGACACCCCATACTGGGGGATACGCCTCTCCTGGGACACCCGACAGATGTTTTTC. Translation: CACDTPYWGIRLSWDTRQMFF.

With respect to this clone: This could be a read error, since a much larger clone is one nucleotide away. The chain recombines TRDV2 with TRDJ3; 9 bases map to TRDD3. The CDR3 is made up of 16 amino acids. V was clipped by 4 bases and J by 2 bases; unmatched bases: 2. Germline CDR1 reads GEAIGNYY; CDR2 reads EKD. The CDR3 spells CACEYWGTWDTRQMFF. In nucleotides, the CDR3 is TGTGCCTGTGAGTACTGGGGGACCTGGGACACCCGACAGATGTTTTTC.

The CDR3 DNA is TGTGCCTGTGACACCGTGAGGGATCCCAGCTCCTGGGACACCCGACAGATGTTTTTC. Amino acids: CACDTVRDPSSWDTRQMFF. The chain joins TRDV2 to TRDJ3; the D gene is possibly TRDD3 (5 bases). Between the trimmed V and J ends, which lost 0 bases and 0 bases, there was a span of 14 bases. Germline values: CDR1 GEAIGNYY, CDR2 EKD. The CDR3 spans 19 residues.

This clone was counted a single time. Mismatch with germline at one junction end may stem from a read error. Other DNA sequences of this sample code for an identical CDR3. The rearrangement links TRDV2 to TRDJ3; 8 nucleotides match TRDD3. The CDR3 sequence is 20 residues long. Germline CDR1 is GEAIGNYY and CDR2 is EKD. The CDR3 loop is CACDTVLGGPSSWDTRQMFF. CDR3 nucleotide sequence: TGTGCCTGTGACACCGTACTGGGGGGTCCCAGCTCCTGGGACACCCGCCAGATGTTTTTC.

This clone rates as medium-sized. The same CDR3 arises from other DNA sequences in this sample as well. The CDR3, as DNA: TGTGCCTGTGACACCGGCTGGGGGATACGCTGGGACACCCGACAGATGTTTTTC. This codes for CACDTGWGIRWDTRQMFF. The chain joins TRDV2 to TRDJ3; 12 bases map to TRDD3. V trimming: 0 bases; J trimming: 3 bases; junction bases outside the gene matches: 2. The CDR3 extends over 18 amino acids. Germline CDR1 and CDR2: GEAIGNYY and EKD.

A few counts support this clone. Mismatch with germline at one junction end may stem from a read error. V is TRDV2 and J is TRDJ3; 12 bases match TRDD3. The CDR3 length is 18 residues. Germline loops: CDR1 GEAIGNYY, CDR2 EKD. The CDR3 region is CACDLLGDTSWDTRRMFF. The CDR3 bases are TGTGCCTGTGACCTACTGGGGGATACTTCCTGGGACACCCGACGGATGTTTTTC.